These T cell receptor beta chains were read from a single sample in a study of blood T cells in healthy people across ages. TCRdb fed the 5' RACE reads into MiXCR, producing one record per CDR3 protein. The table records hundreds of thousands of distinct CDR3 sequences, approximately 30% of them present only once. The specimen was blood. Receptors were obtained from a woman aged 80 or over in good health. Both conserved end residues are trimmed from each CDR3.

TRBV11-2,TRBJ2-7,ASSLWDSTSYEQY
TRBV7-9,TRBJ2-3,ASSFQVGGTSTDTQY
TRBV29-1,TRBJ1-1,SVETRAWNTEAF
TRBV20-1,TRBJ2-7,SASDLRTDVIEQY
TRBV7-9,TRBJ2-3,ASTKDMSGRGARTDTQY
TRBV6-6,TRBJ2-7,ASSNAGRGAYEQY
TRBV9,TRBJ2-7,ASSVGISYEQY
TRBV30,TRBJ2-1,AWSGRTSGGAYNEQF
TRBV28,TRBJ2-4,ASRRTGRTIQY
TRBV9,TRBJ1-1,ASSADVRWDTEAF
TRBV28,TRBJ2-7,ASTGADRGLYEQY
TRBV5-4,TRBJ2-3,ASSWDRGGRTDTQY
TRBV15,TRBJ2-3,ATSRVAGGPSDTQY
TRBV5-1,TRBJ2-3,ASSWTPEGDISTDTQY
TRBV6-2/TRBV6-3,TRBJ1-5,ASSWTVGNQPQH
TRBV4-2,TRBJ2-3,ASSYPGGGRTDTQY
TRBV5-1,TRBJ2-5,ASSLGQGGQETQY